This passage covers 20 T cell receptor beta chains from one sample sequenced in a study of identical twins. TCRdb re-derived calls from the 5' RACE reads in MiXCR, one entry per CDR3 protein. Of roughly 690,000 distinct CDR3 sequences listed, 5.5% to 6.5% are singletons. The specimen sequenced was naive T cells sorted from blood. These TCRs come from a man aged 18-30 years in good health.

This clonotype showed up many times. The V and J genes are TRBV12-3 or TRBV12-4 and TRBJ2-3; 8 bases line up with TRBD2. The ends lost 7 bases at V and 4 bases at J; junction bases unmatched: 4. The CDR3 totals 13 residues. The CDR3 DNA is TGTGCCAGCATCAGGCGGGAGGCAGATACGCAGTATTTT. This translates into CASIRREADTQYF.

This clonotype has a handful of counts. V gene TRBV7-2 combines with J gene TRBJ1-5; D unresolved. The germline gives CDR1 SGHTA, CDR2 FQGNSA. The CDR3 loop spans 14 amino acids. V was pared by 5 bases and J by 7 bases, with 15 bases between. CDR3 protein: CASSPTTDWQPQHF. CDR3 nucleotides: TGTGCCAGCAGCCCCACCACGGACTGGCAGCCCCAGCATTTT.

The chain couples TRBV3-1 to TRBJ2-3; the match to TRBD2 covers 10 bases. After removal of 4 bases from V and 1 base from J, the junction contained 5 bases not matched to a gene. The CDR3 totals 16 residues. Germline loops: CDR1 LGHDT, CDR2 YNNKEL (reference sequence). Here the CDR3 reads CASSPSGTSGTDTQYF. The CDR3 DNA is TGTGCCAGCAGCCCGTCCGGGACTAGCGGCACAGATACGCAGTATTTT.

The rearrangement uses TRBV25-1 and TRBJ1-1; D gene unclear. V lost 5 bases, J lost 3 bases, and 10 bases lay in between. The CDR3 sequence is 13 residues long. Germline V CDR1 and CDR2: MGHDK, SYGVNS. Here the CDR3 DNA reads TGTGCCAGCAGTCCTTACCCAGACACTGAAGCTTTCTTT. Its translation: CASSPYPDTEAFF. The full variable domain, with the rest looked up from reference TRBV25-1 and TRBJ1-1, is EADIYQTPRYLVIGTGKKITLECSQTMGHDKMYWYQQDPGMELHLIHYSYGVNSTEKGDLSSESTVSRIRTEHFPLTLESARPSHTSQYLCASSPYPDTEAFFGQGTRLTVV.

The table lists this clonotype with a few counts. The chain combines TRBV12-3 or TRBV12-4 with TRBJ2-5, with D uncertain. There are 14 residues in the CDR3. V was shortened by 1 base and J by 2 bases, with 8 bases between the two germline ends. The CDR3 DNA reads as TGTGCCAGCAGTTTAGAGGGCCAGCAAGAGACCCAGTACTTC. Its translation: CASSLEGQQETQYF.

In this sample, this clonotype turned up many times. This chain joins TRBV2 and TRBJ2-2, with D unresolved. The V end lost 4 bases, the J end lost 7 bases, and 10 bases lay between the germline ends. The CDR3 length is 13 residues. Germline assignment: CDR1 SNHLY and CDR2 FYNNEI. Here the CDR3 reads CASSADVVGELFF. CDR3 bases: TGTGCCAGCAGTGCCGACGTGGTCGGGGAGCTGTTTTTT.

In regard to this clonotype: With a much larger clone just one base away, this may be a read error. The CDR3, as DNA: TGTGTCAGCACCGGGACTAGCGGGCCCGGCGGGGAGCTGTTTTTT. Translating it yields CVSTGTSGPGGELFF. V and J are TRBV6-1 and TRBJ2-2; 12 bases align to TRBD2. This CDR3 is 15 amino acids long. Per germline, CDR1 MNHNS and CDR2 SASEGT.

There are many counts of this clonotype. The chain couples TRBV6-1 to TRBJ1-4, with TRBD1 as a possible D gene (5 bases). V was cut by 7 bases and J by 4 bases, with 13 bases left in between. CDR1 and CDR2 (germline): MNHNS, SASEGT. CDR3 length: 14 residues. The CDR3 loop is CASNVGTHNEKLFF. In nucleotides, the CDR3 is TGTGCCAGCAATGTAGGGACCCATAATGAAAAACTGTTTTTT.

This chain joins TRBV27 and TRBJ2-1, with 7 bases lining up with TRBD2. The germline CDR1 and CDR2 sequences are MNHEY and SMNVEV (reference sequence). The V gene end was trimmed by 3 bases and the J gene end by 5 bases; junction bases not matched to a gene: 10. This CDR3 has 16 residues. The CDR3 DNA follows: TGTGCCAGCAGTTTCTTTACTTGGGGGACTAACAATGAGCAGTTCTTC. Translating it yields CASSFFTWGTNNEQFF.

The V call is TRBV20-1, the J call TRBJ2-5; 10 positions match TRBD2. This CDR3 comprises 15 residues. The V gene's germline CDR1 is DFQATT and CDR2 SNEGSKA (reference sequence). Unmatched junction bases numbered 11, after V lost 5 bases and J lost 5 bases. CDR3 DNA sequence: TGCAGTGCTTCTACTCGGATTAGCGGGAGGGAGACCCAGTACTTC. Translated: CSASTRISGRETQYF.

The chain links TRBV12-3 or TRBV12-4 to TRBJ2-5; the D call may be TRBD1 or TRBD2 (5 bases each). The germline V and J ends were trimmed by 5 bases and 5 bases, with 18 bases remaining between them. CDR3 length: 15 residues. The CDR3 DNA is TGTGCCAGCAGTGCCCGGGGCTCTTCTTCGGAGACCCAGTACTTC. It encodes CASSARGSSSETQYF.

This clonotype showed up many times. This rearrangement joins TRBV4-3 to TRBJ2-7; 9 bases match TRBD1. V shed 4 bases and J 5 bases; nucleotides not matched to a gene: 3. The CDR3 extends over 13 amino acids. CDR1 is LGHNA and CDR2 is YSLEER in the germline V gene. CDR3 sequence reads: CASSLGQGNEQYF. CDR3 nucleotide sequence: TGCGCCAGCAGCCTGGGACAGGGCAACGAGCAGTACTTC.

This clonotype occurred a few times. V is TRBV9 and J is TRBJ2-3, with 9 bases aligning to TRBD1. Germline loops: CDR1 SGDLS, CDR2 YYNGEE. This CDR3 is built from 15 residues. J gave up 5 bases and V 4 bases, and 8 bases lay outside the gene matches. CDR3 protein: CASSPNRQGVDTQYF. DNA of the CDR3: TGTGCCAGCAGCCCAAACCGACAGGGGGTAGATACGCAGTATTTT.

There are a few counts of this clonotype. The gene calls are TRBV13 and TRBJ2-5; 7 nucleotides line up with TRBD2. V lost 0 bases, J lost 0 bases, and 10 bases stayed unmatched. Per the germline V gene, CDR1 is PRHDT and CDR2 is FYEKMQ (reference sequence). The CDR3 totals 18 residues. CDR3 sequence: CASSLGWGRLADQETQYF. The CDR3 DNA reads TGTGCCAGCAGCTTAGGATGGGGGAGGCTAGCGGACCAAGAGACCCAGTACTTC.

This clonotype was recorded many times. The chain joins TRBV4-1 to TRBJ2-1; 9 bases agree with TRBD2. The CDR3 sequence is 17 residues long. Trimming cost V 1 base and J 3 bases; bases outside gene matches: 7. The germline gives CDR1 MGHRA, CDR2 YSYEKL. The CDR3 DNA sequence: TGCGCCAGCAGCCAAGTATATAGCGGGAGTGTCTACAATGAGCAGTTCTTC. Translation: CASSQVYSGSVYNEQFF.

The chain couples TRBV4-1 to TRBJ1-4; D remains unclear. This CDR3 has 15 residues. With 0 bases removed from V and 6 bases from J, the gap between germline ends came to 11 bases. Germline CDR1 MGHRA, CDR2 YSYEKL. This CDR3 is CASSQDSSKHEKLFF. The CDR3 DNA reads TGCGCCAGCAGCCAAGACTCCTCGAAGCATGAAAAACTGTTTTTT.

This clonotype has at least ten counts. V gene TRBV18 combines with J gene TRBJ2-1, with 7 bases that match TRBD2. With 6 bases clipped from V and 5 bases from J, the junction kept 7 bases outside the gene matches. CDR1 and CDR2 (germline): KGHSH, LQKENI. The CDR3 sequence is 14 residues long. CDR3: CASSTAGDNNEQFF. In nucleotides, the CDR3 is TGTGCCAGCTCGACGGCGGGAGACAACAATGAGCAGTTCTTC.

The chain carries TRBV5-6 and TRBJ1-5; 7 bases are a match to TRBD1. V was clipped by 4 bases and J by 3 bases; unmatched bases: 7. Looked up from germline, CDR1 is SGHDT and CDR2 is YYEEEE. The CDR3 covers 15 residues. The CDR3 spells CASSRGQRINQPQHF. The CDR3 coding sequence is TGTGCCAGCAGCCGGGGACAGAGGATCAATCAGCCCCAGCATTTT.

The V gene is TRBV6-5, the J gene TRBJ2-7; 9 positions match TRBD1. Germline-derived CDR1 and CDR2 are MNHEY and SVGAGI. The CDR3 extends over 14 amino acids. The V gene end was trimmed by 4 bases and the J gene end by 3 bases; junction bases not matched to a gene: 4. CDR3 DNA sequence: TGTGCCAGCAGTTCCCGGGACAGGGTCTACGAGCAGTACGTC. Translating it yields CASSSRDRVYEQYV.

The sample holds a few counts of this clonotype. This rearrangement joins TRBV6-1 to TRBJ2-3; D is ambiguous. This CDR3 region has 16 residues. Germline V gene data show CDR1 as MNHNS and CDR2 as SASEGT. V shed 7 bases and J shed 0 bases, with 17 bases lying between them. The CDR3 nucleotides are TGTGCCAGCACCAGAACAAGCGTAAGCAGCACAGATACGCAGTATTTT. This sequence encodes CASTRTSVSSTDTQYF.